Given below is one T cell receptor (beta chain) in context. Its antigen is as yet unknown. Between the trimmed V and J ends, which lost 4 bases and 0 bases, there was a span of 14 bases. The CDR3 has 16 residues. The germline CDR1 and CDR2 sequences are MGHRA and YSYEKL. The sample comes from a study of siplizumab effects on memory and regulatory T cells. TEMRA, effector memory, memory and naive subsets, all unstimulated, were sequenced in a few donor pairs. The assay was immunoSEQ multiplex PCR, and TCRdb's table has in-frame clones only and misses some. The sample records more than 75,000 clones, approximately 97% being singletons. Study results and caveats: A significant reduction in alloreactive sequences traceable to unstimulated CD4+ memory cells was produced by siplizumab. Proliferating Tregs from siplizumab cultures lacked functional confirmation of suppression. Unstimulated naive T cells seemed to show more diversity than memory cells did, and they also seemed to be among the major contributors to the alloresponse.

This chain links TRBV4-1 with TRBJ2-3; D assignment may be TRBD1 or TRBD2 (6 bases each). The specimen sequenced was naive CD4+ T cells sorted from blood. This TCR came from a human donor in good health. CDR3 protein: CASSRQGGPSTDTQYF. The CDR3 region has the DNA TGCGCCAGCAGCCGCCAAGGGGGGCCGAGCACAGATACGCAGTATTTT.